Below are 17 T cell receptor beta chains sequenced from a single sample in a study of cytomegalovirus exposure and HLA in healthy donors. PCR used 60 Vbeta primers and 13 Jbeta primers. Clones were sequenced by immunoSEQ multiplex PCR, and TCRdb holds only the in-frame ones, with some missing. The sample has under 250,000 clones; more than 75% are singletons. The sequenced material came from PBMCs. These receptors were collected from a girl aged 2 to 9 in good health and CMV-seronegative.

The V call is TRBV29-1, the J call TRBJ2-7, with D tentatively TRBD1 (6 bases). This CDR3 is 13 amino acids long. V lost 2 bases and J lost 7, with 15 bases in between. Germline V gives CDR1 SQVTM, CDR2 ANQGSEA. CDR3: CSVESDRSREQYF. The CDR3 nucleotides are TGCAGCGTTGAATCCGACAGGTCACGGGAGCAGTACTTC.

The chain employs TRBV6-6 and TRBJ1-5; 7 nucleotides align to TRBD1. The germline CDR1 and CDR2 sequences are MNHNY and SVGAGI (reference sequence). The trim removed 10 bases at V and 2 bases at J, leaving 11 bases unmatched. The CDR3 contains 15 residues. CDR3 residues: CATAQIGQGNQPQHF. CDR3 DNA: TGTGCCACCGCACAAATAGGACAGGGCAATCAGCCCCAGCATTTT.

The chain recombines TRBV7-2 with TRBJ2-7; D gene uncertain. There are 13 residues in the CDR3. Germline V gene lookup returns CDR1 SGHTA and CDR2 FQGNSA. Trimming removed 5 bases from V and 2 bases from J, with 10 bases in between. CDR3 residues: CASSHGPTYEQYF. The CDR3 DNA follows: TGTGCCAGCAGCCATGGGCCGACCTACGAGCAGTACTTC.

The chain employs TRBV19 and TRBJ2-3; D perhaps matches TRBD2 (5 bases). V gave up 4 bases and J gave up 5 bases, with 7 bases separating them. The CDR3 has 12 residues. Germline loops: CDR1 LNHDA, CDR2 SQIVND (reference sequence). DNA for the CDR3: TGTGCCAGTAGTACCGGAGGAGATACGCAGTATTTT. Protein sequence: CASSTGGDTQYF. The variable domain in full, completed from reference TRBV19 and TRBJ2-3, reads DGGITQSPKYLFRKEGQNVTLSCEQNLNHDAMYWYRQDPGQGLRLIYYSQIVNDFQKGDIAEGYSVSREKKESFPLTVTSAQKNPTAFYLCASSTGGDTQYFGPGTRLTVL.

The chain is built from TRBV5-1 and TRBJ2-2; D might be TRBD2 (6 bases). The CDR3 has 13 amino acids. CDR1 and CDR2 (germline): SGHRS, YFSETQ. V was clipped by 3 bases and J by 7 bases, with 10 bases between them. In DNA, the CDR3 is TGCGCCAGCAGCTATAAAGCGGGCGGGGAGCTGTTTTTT. It yields the protein CASSYKAGGELFF.

The V gene is TRBV23-1, the J gene TRBJ2-2; TRBD1 might be the D (6 bases). TRBV23-1 is treated as an ORF (open reading frame) with a function not yet certain. V lost 6 bases to trimming and J lost 3 bases, with 11 bases between them. The CDR3 totals 14 residues. The CDR3 DNA follows: TGCGCCAGCAGGTTACAGGGTGACACCGGGGAGCTGTTTTTT. Amino acid sequence: CASRLQGDTGELFF.

The gene calls are TRBV6-5 and TRBJ2-7; TRBD2 agrees at 10 bases. Germline-derived CDR1 and CDR2 are MNHEY and SVGAGI. V lost 6 bases, J lost 6 bases, and 8 bases stayed unmatched. The CDR3 length is 14 residues. The CDR3, as DNA: TGTGCCAGCAGCCCTTACGTAGCGGGAGGCGAGCAGTACTTC. It codes for CASSPYVAGGEQYF.

The chain has TRBV6-1 and TRBJ2-7; D possibly corresponds to TRBD2 (5 bases). This CDR3 region has 14 residues. Trimming pared 6 bases from V and 1 base from J, leaving 13 bases between. Germline CDR1 and CDR2: MNHNS and SASEGT. CDR3 sequence reads: CASRGYTSSYEQYF. The DNA of the CDR3 is TGTGCCAGCAGGGGATATACTAGTTCCTACGAGCAGTACTTC.

The chain links TRBV11-2 to TRBJ2-7; D is possibly TRBD1 (6 bases). The CDR3 has 11 residues. CDR1 SGHAT and CDR2 FQNNGV come from the germline V gene. Trimming cost V 7 bases and J 3 bases, with 7 bases left between them. CDR3 sequence reads: CASTRGYEQYF. The CDR3 region has the DNA TGTGCCAGCACCAGGGGCTACGAGCAGTACTTC.

This chain connects TRBV5-1 to TRBJ2-7; D gene unclear. V was cut by 4 bases and J by 2 bases, with 13 bases left in between. CDR1 and CDR2 (germline): SGHRS, YFSETQ. This CDR3 contains 14 residues. The CDR3 DNA reads as TGCGCCAGCAGCCTCCAGATGGGCCCCTACGAGCAGTACTTC. This codes for CASSLQMGPYEQYF.

The genes are TRBV6-5 and TRBJ2-7; D unclear. Trimming stripped 2 bases from V and 0 bases from J, with 8 bases between. Germline V CDR1 and CDR2: MNHEY, SVGAGI. CDR3 size: 14 residues. CDR3 in amino acids: CASSYSLFSYEQYF. CDR3 bases: TGTGCCAGCAGTTACAGCTTATTCTCCTACGAGCAGTACTTC.

The gene calls are TRBV6-5 and TRBJ2-7; 8 bases match TRBD1. CDR1 and CDR2 from the germline V gene are MNHEY and SVGAGI. The CDR3 has 13 residues. V shed 6 bases, J shed 4 bases, and the junction held 5 bases outside the gene matches. The CDR3 DNA sequence: TGTGCCAGCAGAGACAGGGGTCGGTACGAGCAGTACTTC. As protein: CASRDRGRYEQYF.

The chain links TRBV6-4 to TRBJ2-5, with D perhaps matching TRBD1 (6 bases). The CDR3 loop spans 14 amino acids. Germline lookup yields CDR1 MRHNA and CDR2 SNTAGT. Trimming cost V 5 bases and J 1 base, with 11 bases left between them. CDR3 coding DNA: TGTGCCAGCAGTCAAGGACAGCCCCAAGAGACCCAGTACTTC. It yields the protein CASSQGQPQETQYF.

V is TRBV9 and J is TRBJ1-5; 7 bases fit TRBD1. This CDR3 spans 15 amino acids. J was trimmed by 3 bases and V by 0 bases; bases with no gene match: 3. Germline V gene sequence: CDR1 SGDLS, CDR2 YYNGEE. In DNA form, the CDR3 reads TGTGCCAGCAGCGTAGGGGGACAGTTCAATCAGCCCCAGCATTTT. This translates into CASSVGGQFNQPQHF.

The V gene is TRBV7-2, the J gene TRBJ2-7, with unresolved D. Looked up from germline, CDR1 is SGHTA and CDR2 is FQGNSA. The CDR3 loop spans 12 amino acids. The V gene lost 5 bases and the J gene lost 2 bases, with 7 bases spanning the gap. The DNA of the CDR3 is TGTGCCAGCAGCCCCAATCCCTACGAGCAGTACTTC. Translation gives CASSPNPYEQYF. The whole variable domain, filled in from reference TRBV7-2 and TRBJ2-7, reads GAGVSQSPSNKVTEKGKDVELRCDPISGHTALYWYRQSLGQGLEFLIYFQGNSAPDKSGLPSDRFSAERTGGSVSTLTIQRTQQEDSAVYLCASSPNPYEQYFGPGTRLTVT.

J is TRBJ2-1 and V is TRBV4-2, with no clear D. The CDR3 loop spans 16 amino acids. The germline V and J ends were trimmed by 0 bases and 3 bases, with 12 bases remaining between them. CDR1 is LGHNA and CDR2 is YNFKEQ in the germline V gene. This CDR3 is CASSQETSANYNEQFF. In DNA form, the CDR3 reads TGTGCCAGCAGCCAAGAGACCAGCGCTAACTACAATGAGCAGTTCTTC.

The rearrangement joins TRBV13 to TRBJ2-5; TRBD2 agrees at 13 bases. The ends lost 0 bases at V and 4 bases at J; junction bases unmatched: 2. CDR1 PRHDT and CDR2 FYEKMQ come from the germline V gene (reference sequence). The CDR3 is made up of 16 amino acids. The CDR3 DNA reads as TGTGCCAGCAGCTTAGGCGGACTAGCGGGAGCAGAGACCCAGTACTTC. Its protein product is CASSLGGLAGAETQYF.